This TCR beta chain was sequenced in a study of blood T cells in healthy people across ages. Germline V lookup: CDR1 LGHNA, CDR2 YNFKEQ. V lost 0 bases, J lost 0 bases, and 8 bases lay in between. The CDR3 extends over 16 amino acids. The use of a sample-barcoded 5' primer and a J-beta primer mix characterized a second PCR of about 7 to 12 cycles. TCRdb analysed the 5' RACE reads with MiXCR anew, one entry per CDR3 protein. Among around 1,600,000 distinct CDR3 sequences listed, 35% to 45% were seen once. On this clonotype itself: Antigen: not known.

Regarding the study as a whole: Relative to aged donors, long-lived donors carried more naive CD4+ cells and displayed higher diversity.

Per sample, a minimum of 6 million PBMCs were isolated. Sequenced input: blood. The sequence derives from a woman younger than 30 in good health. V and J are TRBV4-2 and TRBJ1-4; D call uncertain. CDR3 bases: TGTGCCAGCAGCCAAGACCCACAAGCAACTAATGAAAAACTGTTTTTT. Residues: CASSQDPQATNEKLFF.